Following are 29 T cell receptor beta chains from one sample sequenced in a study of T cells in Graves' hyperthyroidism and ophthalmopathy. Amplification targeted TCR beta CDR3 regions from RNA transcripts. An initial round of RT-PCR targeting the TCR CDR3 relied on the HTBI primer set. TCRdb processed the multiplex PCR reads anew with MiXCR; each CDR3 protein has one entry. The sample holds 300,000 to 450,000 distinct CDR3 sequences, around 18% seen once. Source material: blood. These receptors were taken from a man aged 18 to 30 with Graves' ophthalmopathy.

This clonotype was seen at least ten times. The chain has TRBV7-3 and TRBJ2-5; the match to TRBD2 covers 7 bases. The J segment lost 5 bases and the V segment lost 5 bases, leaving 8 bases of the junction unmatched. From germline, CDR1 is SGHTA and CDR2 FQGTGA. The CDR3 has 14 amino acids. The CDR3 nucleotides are TGTGCCAGCAGCCAAAACGGGGGGACGGAGACCCAGTACTTC. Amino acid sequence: CASSQNGGTETQYF.

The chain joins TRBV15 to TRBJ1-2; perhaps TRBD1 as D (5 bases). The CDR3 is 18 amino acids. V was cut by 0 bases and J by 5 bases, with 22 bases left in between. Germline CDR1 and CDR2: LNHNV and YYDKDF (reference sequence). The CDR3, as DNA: TGTGCCACCAGCAGAGAAGTGGGAGCTTGGGACCCCCAATATGGCTACACCTTC. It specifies CATSREVGAWDPQYGYTF.

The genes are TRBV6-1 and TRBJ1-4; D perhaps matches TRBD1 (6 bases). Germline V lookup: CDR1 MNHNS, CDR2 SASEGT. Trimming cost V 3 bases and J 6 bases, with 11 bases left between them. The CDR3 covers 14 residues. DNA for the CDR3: TGTGCCAGCAGTGACACAGGGAGGGATGAAAAACTGTTTTTT. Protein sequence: CASSDTGRDEKLFF.

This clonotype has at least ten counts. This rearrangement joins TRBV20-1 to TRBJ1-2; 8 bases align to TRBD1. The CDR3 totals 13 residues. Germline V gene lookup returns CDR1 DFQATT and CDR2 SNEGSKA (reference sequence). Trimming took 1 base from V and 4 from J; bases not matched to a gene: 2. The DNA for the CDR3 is TGCAGTGCTAGAGCAGGGGGCTCCTATGGCTACACCTTC. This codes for CSARAGGSYGYTF.

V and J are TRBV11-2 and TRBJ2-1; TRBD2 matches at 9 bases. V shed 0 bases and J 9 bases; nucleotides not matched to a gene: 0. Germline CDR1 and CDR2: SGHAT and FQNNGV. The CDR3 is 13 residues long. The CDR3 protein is CASSLELAGEQFF. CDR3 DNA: TGTGCCAGCAGCTTAGAACTAGCGGGTGAGCAGTTCTTC. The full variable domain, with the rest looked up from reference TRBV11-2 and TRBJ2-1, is EAGVAQSPRYKIIEKRQSVAFWCNPISGHATLYWYQQILGQGPKLLIQFQNNGVVDDSQLPKDRFSAERLKGVDSTLKIQPAKLEDSAVYLCASSLELAGEQFFGPGTRLTVL.

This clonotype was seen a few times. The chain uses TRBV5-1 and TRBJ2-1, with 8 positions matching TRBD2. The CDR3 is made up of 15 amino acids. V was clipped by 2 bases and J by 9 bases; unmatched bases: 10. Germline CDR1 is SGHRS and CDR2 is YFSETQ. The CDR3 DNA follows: TGCGCCAGCAGCTTCACGGCCGGGAGGGGCCGTGAGCAGTTCTTC. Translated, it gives CASSFTAGRGREQFF.

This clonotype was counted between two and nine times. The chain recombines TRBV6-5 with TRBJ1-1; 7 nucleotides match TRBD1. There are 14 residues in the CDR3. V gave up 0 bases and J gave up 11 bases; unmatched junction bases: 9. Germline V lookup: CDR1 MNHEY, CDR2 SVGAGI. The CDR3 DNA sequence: TGTGCCAGCAGTTACTCTACAGGGGAGGATTGGGCTTTCTTT. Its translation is CASSYSTGEDWAFF.

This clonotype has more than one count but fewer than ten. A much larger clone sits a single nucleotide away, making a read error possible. CDR3 sequence: CASSQGRVWLSVGGYTF. CDR3 DNA: TGTGCCAGCAGCCAAGGTCGTGTGTGGCTAAGCGTTGGTGGCTACACCTTC. V gene TRBV3-1 combines with J gene TRBJ1-2; no firm D call. Germline V lookup: CDR1 LGHDT, CDR2 YNNKEL (reference sequence). V lost 1 base, J lost 7 bases, and 22 bases lay in between. CDR3 length: 17 residues. Combining the CDR3 with reference TRBV3-1 and TRBJ1-2 gives the whole variable domain DTAVSQTPKYLVTQMGNDKSIKCEQNLGHDTMYWYKQDSKKFLKIMFSYNNKELIINETVPNRFSPKSPDKAHLNLHINSLELGDSAVYFCASSQGRVWLSVGGYTFGSGTRLTVV.

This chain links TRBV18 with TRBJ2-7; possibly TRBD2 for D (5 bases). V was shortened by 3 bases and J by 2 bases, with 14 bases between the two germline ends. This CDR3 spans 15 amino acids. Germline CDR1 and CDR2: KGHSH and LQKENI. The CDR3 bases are TGTGCCAGCTCACCCCCGGGGAAAGGCCCCTACGAGCAGTACTTC. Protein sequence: CASSPPGKGPYEQYF. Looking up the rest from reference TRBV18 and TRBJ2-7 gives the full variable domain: NAGVMQNPRHLVRRRGQEARLRCSPMKGHSHVYWYRQLPEEGLKFMVYLQKENIIDESGMPKERFSAEFPKEGPSILRIQQVVRGDSAAYFCASSPPGKGPYEQYFGPGTRLTVT.

The CDR3 region is CSARDVNLRESYGYTF. DNA of the CDR3: TGCAGTGCTAGAGATGTAAATCTGAGAGAGTCCTATGGCTACACCTTC. This rearrangement joins TRBV20-1 to TRBJ1-2; no clear D. The V end was cut by 0 bases, the J end by 4 bases, with 18 bases between. The CDR3 is 16 amino acids. The germline V gene encodes CDR1 DFQATT and CDR2 SNEGSKA (reference sequence).

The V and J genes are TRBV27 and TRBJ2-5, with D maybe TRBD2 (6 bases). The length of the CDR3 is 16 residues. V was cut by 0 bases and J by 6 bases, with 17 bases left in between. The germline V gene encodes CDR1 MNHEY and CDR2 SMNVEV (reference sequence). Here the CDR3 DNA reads TGTGCCAGCAGTTTATCCCCGGGACTCCGCGAAAAGACCCAGTACTTC. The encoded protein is CASSLSPGLREKTQYF.

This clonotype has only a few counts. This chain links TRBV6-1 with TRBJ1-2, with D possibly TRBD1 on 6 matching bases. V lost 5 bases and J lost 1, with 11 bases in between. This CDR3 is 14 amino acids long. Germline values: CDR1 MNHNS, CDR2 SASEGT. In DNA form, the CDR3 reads TGTGCCAGCAGTAAGGGGGGAATTAACTATGGCTACACCTTC. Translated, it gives CASSKGGINYGYTF.

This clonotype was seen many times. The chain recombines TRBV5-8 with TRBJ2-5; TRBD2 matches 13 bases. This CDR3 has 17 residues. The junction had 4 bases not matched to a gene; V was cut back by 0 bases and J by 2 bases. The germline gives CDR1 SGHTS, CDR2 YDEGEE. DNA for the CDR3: TGTGCCAGCAGCTTGGCCATGACTAGCGGGGGGCAAGAGACCCAGTACTTC. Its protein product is CASSLAMTSGGQETQYF.

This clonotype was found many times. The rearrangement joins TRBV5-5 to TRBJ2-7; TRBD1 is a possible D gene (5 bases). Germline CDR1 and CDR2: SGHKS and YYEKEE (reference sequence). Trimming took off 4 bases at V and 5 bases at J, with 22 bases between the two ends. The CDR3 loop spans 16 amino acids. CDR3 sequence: CASSLAVGRVVNEQYF. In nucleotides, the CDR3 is TGTGCCAGCAGCCTCGCCGTGGGCAGGGTGGTCAACGAGCAGTACTTC.

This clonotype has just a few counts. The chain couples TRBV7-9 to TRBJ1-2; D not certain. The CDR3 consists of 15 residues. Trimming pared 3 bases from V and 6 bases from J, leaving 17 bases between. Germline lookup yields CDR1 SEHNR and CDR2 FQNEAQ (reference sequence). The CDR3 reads CASSFNPQPVDGYTF. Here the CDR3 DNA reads TGTGCCAGCAGCTTTAATCCCCAACCGGTAGATGGCTACACCTTC.

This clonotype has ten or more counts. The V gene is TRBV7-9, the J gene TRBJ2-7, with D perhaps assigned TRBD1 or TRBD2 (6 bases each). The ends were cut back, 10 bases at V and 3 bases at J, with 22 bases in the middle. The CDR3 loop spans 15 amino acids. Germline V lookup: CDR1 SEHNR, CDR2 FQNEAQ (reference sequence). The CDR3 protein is CATNDIWGAVYEQYF. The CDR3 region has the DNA TGTGCCACCAACGACATCTGGGGGGCTGTCTACGAGCAGTACTTC.

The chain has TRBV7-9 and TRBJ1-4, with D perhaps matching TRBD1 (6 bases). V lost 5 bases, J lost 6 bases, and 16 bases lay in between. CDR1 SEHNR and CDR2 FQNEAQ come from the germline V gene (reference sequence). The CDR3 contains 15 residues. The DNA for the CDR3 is TGTGCCAGCAGCACCCGCGGGGGGGCGGATGAAAAACTGTTTTTT. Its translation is CASSTRGGADEKLFF.

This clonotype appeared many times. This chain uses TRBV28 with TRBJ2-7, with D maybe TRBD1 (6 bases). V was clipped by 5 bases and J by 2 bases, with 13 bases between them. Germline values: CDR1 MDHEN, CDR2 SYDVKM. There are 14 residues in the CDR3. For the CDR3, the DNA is TGTGCCAGCAGTCCTCAGACAGGAGCCTACGAGCAGTACTTC. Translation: CASSPQTGAYEQYF.

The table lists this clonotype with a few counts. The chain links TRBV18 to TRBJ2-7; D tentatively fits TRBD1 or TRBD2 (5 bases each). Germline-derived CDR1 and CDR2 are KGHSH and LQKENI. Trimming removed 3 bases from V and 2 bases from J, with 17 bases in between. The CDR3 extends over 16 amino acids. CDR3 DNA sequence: TGTGCCAGCTCACCGCCCGGGACCCCCGTCCCCTACGAGCAGTACTTC. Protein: CASSPPGTPVPYEQYF.

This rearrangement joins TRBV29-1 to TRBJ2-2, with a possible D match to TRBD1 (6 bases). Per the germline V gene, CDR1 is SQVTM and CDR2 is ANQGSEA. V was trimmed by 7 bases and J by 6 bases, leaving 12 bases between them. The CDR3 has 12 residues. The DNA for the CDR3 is TGCAGCGGCCTACAGGGTTCCGGGGAGCTGTTTTTT. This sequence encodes CSGLQGSGELFF.

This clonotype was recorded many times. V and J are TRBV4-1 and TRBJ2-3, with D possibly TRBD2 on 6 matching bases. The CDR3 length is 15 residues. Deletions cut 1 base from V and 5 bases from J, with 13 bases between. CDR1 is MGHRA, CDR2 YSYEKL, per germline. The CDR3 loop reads CASSQADGTGDTQYF. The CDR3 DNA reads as TGCGCCAGCAGCCAAGCAGACGGGACTGGAGATACGCAGTATTTT.

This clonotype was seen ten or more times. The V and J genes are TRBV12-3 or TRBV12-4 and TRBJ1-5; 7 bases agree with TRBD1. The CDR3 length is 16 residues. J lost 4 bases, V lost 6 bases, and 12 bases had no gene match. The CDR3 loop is CASSRTTGIRNQPQHF. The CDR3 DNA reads TGTGCCAGCAGCCGAACGACAGGGATAAGAAATCAGCCCCAGCATTTT.

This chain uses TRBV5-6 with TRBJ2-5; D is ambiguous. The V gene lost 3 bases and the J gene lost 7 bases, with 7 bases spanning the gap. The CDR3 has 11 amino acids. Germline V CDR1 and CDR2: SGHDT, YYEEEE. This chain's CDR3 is CASSYQRTQYF. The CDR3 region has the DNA TGTGCCAGCAGCTACCAGAGGACCCAGTACTTC. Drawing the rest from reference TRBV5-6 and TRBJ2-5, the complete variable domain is DAGVTQSPTHLIKTRGQQVTLRCSPKSGHDTVSWYQQALGQGPQFIFQYYEEEERQRGNFPDRFSGHQFPNYSSELNVNALLLGDSALYLCASSYQRTQYFGPGTRLLVL.

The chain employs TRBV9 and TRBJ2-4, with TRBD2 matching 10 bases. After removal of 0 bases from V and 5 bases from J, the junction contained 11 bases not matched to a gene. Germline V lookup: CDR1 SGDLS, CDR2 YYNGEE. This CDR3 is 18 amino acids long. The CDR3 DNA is TGTGCCAGCAGCGTAGAGGGAGCGGGGGGGCGGATCGAAAACATTCAGTACTTC. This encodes CASSVEGAGGRIENIQYF. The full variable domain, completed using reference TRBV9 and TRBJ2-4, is DSGVTQTPKHLITATGQRVTLRCSPRSGDLSVYWYQQSLDQGLQFLIQYYNGEERAKGNILERFSAQQFPDLHSELNLSSLELGDSALYFCASSVEGAGGRIENIQYFGAGTRLSVL.

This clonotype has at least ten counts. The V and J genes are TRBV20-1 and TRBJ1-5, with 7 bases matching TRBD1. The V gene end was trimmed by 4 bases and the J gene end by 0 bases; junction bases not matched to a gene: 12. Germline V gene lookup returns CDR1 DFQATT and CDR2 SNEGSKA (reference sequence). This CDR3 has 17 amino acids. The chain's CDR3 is CSATRDSSIYSNQPQHF. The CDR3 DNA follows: TGCAGTGCTACCCGGGACAGCTCTATCTATAGCAATCAGCCCCAGCATTTT.

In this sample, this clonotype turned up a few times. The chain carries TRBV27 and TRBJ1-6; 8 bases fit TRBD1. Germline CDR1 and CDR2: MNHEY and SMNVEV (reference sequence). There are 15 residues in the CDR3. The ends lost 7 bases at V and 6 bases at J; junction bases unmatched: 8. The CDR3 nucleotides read TGTGCCAGCAAGGGACAGGAGGCCAGTAATTCACCCCTCCACTTT. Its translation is CASKGQEASNSPLHF.

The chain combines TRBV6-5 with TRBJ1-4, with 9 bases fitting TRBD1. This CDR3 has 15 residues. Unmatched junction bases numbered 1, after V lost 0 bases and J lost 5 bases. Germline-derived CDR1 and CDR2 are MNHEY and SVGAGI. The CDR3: CASSYSGTGNEKLFF. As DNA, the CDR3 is TGTGCCAGCAGTTACTCTGGGACAGGGAATGAAAAACTGTTTTTT.

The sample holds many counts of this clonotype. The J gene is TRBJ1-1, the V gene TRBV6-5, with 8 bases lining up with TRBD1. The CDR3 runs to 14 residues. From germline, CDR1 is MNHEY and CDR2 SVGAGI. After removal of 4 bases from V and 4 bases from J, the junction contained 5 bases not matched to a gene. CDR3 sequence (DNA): TGTGCCAGCAGTTCGCCCGGGACAGGCACTGAAGCTTTCTTT. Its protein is CASSSPGTGTEAFF.

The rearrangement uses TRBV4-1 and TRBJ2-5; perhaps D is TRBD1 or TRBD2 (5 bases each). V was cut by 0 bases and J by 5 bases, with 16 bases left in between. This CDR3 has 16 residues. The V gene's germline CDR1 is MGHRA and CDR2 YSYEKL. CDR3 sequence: CASSQESGADQETQYF. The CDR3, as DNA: TGCGCCAGCAGCCAAGAGTCCGGGGCTGATCAGGAGACCCAGTACTTC.